The 9 T cell receptor beta chains reported below all come from one sample, sequenced in a study of cytomegalovirus exposure and HLA in healthy donors. Use of 60 Vbeta and 13 Jbeta primers characterized the PCR. Repertoires were generated with immunoSEQ multiplex PCR, while TCRdb's copy carries only in-frame clones and drops some. The sample carries approximately 160,000 clones, roughly 79% recorded once. The sample consisted of PBMCs. The source is a male donor in good health and CMV-seropositive.

DNA for the CDR3: TGTGCCAGCAGGGGACTCCAGAACACTGAAGCTTTCTTT. Protein sequence: CASRGLQNTEAFF. V is TRBV27 and J is TRBJ1-1; D may be TRBD1 (5 bases). Germline values: CDR1 MNHEY, CDR2 SMNVEV (reference sequence). The CDR3 loop spans 13 amino acids. V gave up 6 bases and J gave up 1 base, with 9 bases separating them.

V usage is TRBV6-1 and J usage is TRBJ1-5; 7 bases agree with TRBD1. The ends lost 2 bases at V and 7 bases at J; junction bases unmatched: 8. Germline V gene data show CDR1 as MNHNS and CDR2 as SASEGT. CDR3 length: 15 residues. The CDR3 DNA follows: TGTGCCAGCAGTGAAAAGGAGGGGGCAGGACAGCCCCAGCATTTT. Its translation is CASSEKEGAGQPQHF.

V gene TRBV5-5 combines with J gene TRBJ2-2, with D tentatively TRBD1 (6 bases). CDR1 and CDR2 from the germline V gene are SGHKS and YYEKEE (reference sequence). The CDR3 spans 14 residues. Trimming took 5 bases from V and 4 from J, leaving 12 bases between them. The CDR3 sequence is CASSASGVTGELFF. CDR3 in DNA: TGTGCCAGCAGTGCCTCAGGGGTCACCGGGGAGCTGTTTTTT.

The chain links TRBV7-2 to TRBJ2-3; D might be TRBD2 (5 bases). The germline gives CDR1 SGHTA, CDR2 FQGNSA. The V end lost 7 bases, the J end lost 2 bases, and 13 bases lay between the germline ends. This CDR3 comprises 14 residues. CDR3 region: CASTTDYSTDTQYF. In DNA, the CDR3 is TGTGCCAGCACCACCGACTACTCCACAGATACGCAGTATTTT.

The chain couples TRBV9 to TRBJ2-3; D possibly corresponds to TRBD2 (7 bases). The CDR3 length is 16 residues. Germline CDR1 SGDLS, CDR2 YYNGEE. V lost 0 bases, J lost 4 bases, and 15 bases lay in between. CDR3 nucleotide sequence: TGTGCCAGCAGCGTAGGTGTGGGGGGGCGATCAGATACGCAGTATTTT. Translation gives CASSVGVGGRSDTQYF.

This chain uses TRBV19 with TRBJ2-5; 7 nucleotides match TRBD2. The J call may not be correct, given that the DNA end is closer to TRBJ2-7. In germline, CDR1 is LNHDA, CDR2 SQIVND (reference sequence). CDR3 length equals 14 residues. The CDR3 DNA reads as TGTGCCAGTAGTACGGGGGGTTTCTCCTACGAGCAGTACTTC. Protein product: CASSTGGFSYEQYF.

J is TRBJ1-2 and V is TRBV6-1; D is undetermined. V lost 0 bases and J 2 bases, leaving 7 bases between the germline ends. The CDR3 length is 14 residues. Germline V gene data show CDR1 as MNHNS and CDR2 as SASEGT. The CDR3 DNA reads as TGTGCCAGCAGTGAAGCTGGGCCCAACTATGGCTACACCTTC. Amino acid sequence: CASSEAGPNYGYTF.

This clone was observed a few times. The V gene is TRBV14, the J gene TRBJ2-7, with D possibly being TRBD2 (6 bases). The CDR3 covers 15 residues. Germline CDR1 and CDR2: SGHDN and FVKESK. The V end was cut by 3 bases, the J end by 2 bases, with 14 bases between. CDR3: CASSQGGGRAYEQYF. The CDR3 bases are TGTGCCAGCAGCCAGGGAGGCGGCCGTGCCTACGAGCAGTACTTC. The full variable domain, rest sourced from reference TRBV14 and TRBJ2-7, is EAGVTQFPSHSVIEKGQTVTLRCDPISGHDNLYWYRRVMGKEIKFLLHFVKESKQDESGMPNNRFLAERTGGTYSTLKVQPAELEDSGVYFCASSQGGGRAYEQYFGPGTRLTVT.

The V and J genes are TRBV6-4 and TRBJ2-2; D possibly corresponds to TRBD1 (5 bases). Per germline, CDR1 MRHNA and CDR2 SNTAGT. Trimming removed 3 bases from V and 7 bases from J, with 9 bases in between. The CDR3 is 13 residues long. The CDR3 nucleotides read TGTGCCAGCAGTGAACAGGCTGTCGGGGAGCTGTTTTTT. This codes for CASSEQAVGELFF.